This entry lists 32 T cell receptor beta chains sequenced from one sample in a study of blood T cell repertoires in COVID-19. TCRdb's copy holds only in-frame clones and misses some; the assay was immunoSEQ multiplex PCR. The table includes under 300,000 clones, approximately 90% detected once. Sequenced sample: PBMCs or T cells enriched from blood (not recorded which). Every receptor here comes from a woman aged 18-35 years who had recovered from COVID-19.

V and J are TRBV19 and TRBJ1-2, with D perhaps matching TRBD1 (6 bases). Trimming cost V 2 bases and J 3 bases, with 7 bases left between them. The CDR3 contains 13 residues. Germline V gene data show CDR1 as LNHDA and CDR2 as SQIVND (reference sequence). Written as DNA, the CDR3 is TGTGCCAGTAGTATATGGACAGACTATGGCTACACCTTC. Encoded protein: CASSIWTDYGYTF. Filled out from reference TRBV19 and TRBJ1-2, the complete variable domain reads DGGITQSPKYLFRKEGQNVTLSCEQNLNHDAMYWYRQDPGQGLRLIYYSQIVNDFQKGDIAEGYSVSREKKESFPLTVTSAQKNPTAFYLCASSIWTDYGYTFGSGTRLTVV.

The chain joins TRBV5-1 to TRBJ2-3; perhaps TRBD2 as D (6 bases). V was cut by 0 bases and J by 5 bases, with 13 bases left in between. The CDR3 runs 15 residues. The V gene's germline CDR1 is SGHRS and CDR2 YFSETQ. Written as DNA, the CDR3 is TGCGCCAGCAGCTTGGCCGGGACTGAGGGAGATACGCAGTATTTT. It yields the protein CASSLAGTEGDTQYF.

The chain joins TRBV9 to TRBJ2-3, with 8 bases identical to TRBD2. CDR1 is SGDLS, CDR2 YYNGEE, per germline. The CDR3 covers 15 residues. The ends lost 3 bases at V and 2 bases at J; junction bases unmatched: 5. In nucleotides, the CDR3 is TGTGCCAGCAGCGGAGCGGGGGTATACACAGATACGCAGTATTTT. Protein sequence: CASSGAGVYTDTQYF.

The chain links TRBV4-1 to TRBJ1-1; TRBD1 might be the D (5 bases). The CDR3 consists of 15 residues. The germline CDR1 and CDR2 sequences are MGHRA and YSYEKL. The V end lost 0 bases, the J end lost 1 base, and 9 bases lay between the germline ends. CDR3 amino acids: CASSQEGGGNTEAFF. DNA of the CDR3: TGCGCCAGCAGCCAAGAGGGGGGAGGGAACACTGAAGCTTTCTTT.

V usage is TRBV25-1 and J usage is TRBJ1-2; no clear D. V lost 4 bases and J lost 1, with 7 bases in between. Germline V lookup: CDR1 MGHDK, CDR2 SYGVNS. CDR3 length: 13 residues. The CDR3 DNA reads TGTGCCAGCAGTGCGGGGATTAACTATGGCTACACCTTC. Its translation is CASSAGINYGYTF.

The chain uses TRBV7-2 and TRBJ2-5, with a weak D call TRBD1 (5 bases). The ends were cut back, 1 base at V and 1 base at J, with 16 bases in the middle. This CDR3 spans 17 amino acids. Germline V gene sequence: CDR1 SGHTA, CDR2 FQGNSA. The CDR3 DNA follows: TGTGCCAGCAGCTTAGGCGTGTCAGGGAATTCCCAAGAGACCCAGTACTTC. Its translation: CASSLGVSGNSQETQYF. The variable domain in full, with the rest retrieved from reference TRBV7-2 and TRBJ2-5, is GAGVSQSPSNKVTEKGKDVELRCDPISGHTALYWYRQSLGQGLEFLIYFQGNSAPDKSGLPSDRFSAERTGGSVSTLTIQRTQQEDSAVYLCASSLGVSGNSQETQYFGPGTRLLVL.

The genes are TRBV28 and TRBJ1-3; D gene uncertain. Germline V gene data show CDR1 as MDHEN and CDR2 as SYDVKM. The CDR3 has 12 amino acids. Trimming left V 4 bases short and J 4 bases short, with 5 bases between. The chain's CDR3 is CASSSEGNTIYF. The DNA for the CDR3 is TGTGCCAGCAGTTCTGAGGGAAACACCATATATTTT.

The chain joins TRBV6-2 or TRBV6-3 to TRBJ1-5; 8 bases map to TRBD1. The trim removed 2 bases at V and 2 bases at J, leaving 2 bases unmatched. The germline CDR1 and CDR2 sequences are MNHEY and SVGEGT. The CDR3 is 15 amino acids. The CDR3 DNA follows: TGTGCCAGCAGTTACCGGGGACAGGGCAATCAGCCCCAGCATTTT. It codes for CASSYRGQGNQPQHF.

This clone showed up just once. Other DNA sequences in the sample encode the same CDR3. The chain joins TRBV28 to TRBJ1-5; D not certain. Trimming removed 3 bases from V and 1 base from J, with 10 bases in between. The CDR3 contains 15 residues. Germline assignment: CDR1 MDHEN and CDR2 SYDVKM. The CDR3 is CASSFPPGSNQPQHF. DNA for the CDR3: TGTGCCAGCAGTTTTCCCCCAGGAAGCAATCAGCCCCAGCATTTT.

CDR3 in amino acids: CASKYAAASYEQYF. In DNA, the CDR3 is TGTGCCAGTAAGTATGCAGCGGCTTCCTACGAGCAGTACTTC. V usage is TRBV19 and J usage is TRBJ2-7; D perhaps matches TRBD2 (5 bases). V lost 7 bases and J 1 base, leaving 14 bases between the germline ends. Germline V CDR1 and CDR2: LNHDA, SQIVND (reference sequence). The CDR3 loop spans 14 amino acids.

This sequence joins TRBV28 and TRBJ1-3; 7 nucleotides line up with TRBD1. The V gene end was trimmed by 3 bases and the J gene end by 4 bases; junction bases not matched to a gene: 3. The germline gives CDR1 MDHEN, CDR2 SYDVKM. This CDR3 contains 14 residues. CDR3: CASSFDRAGNTIYF. DNA for the CDR3: TGTGCCAGCAGTTTCGACAGGGCGGGAAACACCATATATTTT.

The V call is TRBV7-3, the J call TRBJ1-2; unclear D gene. Germline V gene lookup returns CDR1 SGHTA and CDR2 FQGTGA. The CDR3 contains 15 residues. V lost 5 bases and J 0 bases, leaving 13 bases between the germline ends. The CDR3 bases are TGTGCCAGCAGCACGGCAGAACTAGCTAACTATGGCTACACCTTC. Translated, it gives CASSTAELANYGYTF.

The gene calls are TRBV6-1 and TRBJ2-3, with TRBD2 identical over 9 bases. The germline V gene encodes CDR1 MNHNS and CDR2 SASEGT. The V and J ends lost 4 bases and 4 bases, in that order; junction bases with no gene match: 9. The CDR3 spans 16 residues. The CDR3: CASSGRSGGRADTQYF. The CDR3 DNA follows: TGTGCCAGCAGTGGGCGGAGCGGGGGGAGGGCAGATACGCAGTATTTT.

The V gene is TRBV24-1, the J gene TRBJ1-2; D gene uncertain. CDR1 and CDR2 (germline): KGHDR, SFDVKD. V lost 1 base and J lost 4, with 21 bases in between. CDR3 size: 18 residues. CDR3 sequence: CATSDLFGSEVLCYGYTF. The DNA for the CDR3 is TGTGCCACCAGTGATTTATTCGGCTCCGAGGTTCTTTGCTATGGCTACACCTTC.

This chain connects TRBV16 to TRBJ2-1; 9 positions match TRBD1. CDR3 length: 15 residues. The V gene end was trimmed by 4 bases and the J gene end by 6 bases; junction bases not matched to a gene: 7. Germline V gene data show CDR1 as KGHSY and CDR2 as FQNENV. CDR3 sequence reads: CASSLRTGDSNEQFF. The CDR3 DNA sequence: TGTGCCAGCAGCCTGCGGACAGGGGATTCCAATGAGCAGTTCTTC. The variable domain in full, with the rest retrieved from reference TRBV16 and TRBJ2-1, is GEEVAQTPKHLVRGEGQKAKLYCAPIKGHSYVFWYQQVLKNEFKFLISFQNENVFDETGMPKERFSAKCLPNSPCSLEIQATKLEDSAVYFCASSLRTGDSNEQFFGPGTRLTVL.

The count of this clone is one. This sequence joins TRBV7-9 and TRBJ2-1; 13 nucleotides line up with TRBD2. This CDR3 is built from 18 residues. Germline CDR1 reads SEHNR; CDR2 reads FQNEAQ (reference sequence). Losses at the gene ends were 5 bases for V and 5 bases for J; bases not matched to a gene: 12. The CDR3 region is CASSHSRLAGGSNNEQFF. In nucleotides, the CDR3 is TGTGCCAGCAGCCACAGCCGACTAGCGGGGGGCTCTAACAATGAGCAGTTCTTC.

This chain joins TRBV7-8 and TRBJ1-1; weak D call: TRBD1 (6 bases). There are 14 residues in the CDR3. V shed 1 base and J shed 5 bases, with 11 bases lying between them. The germline gives CDR1 SGHVS, CDR2 FQNEAQ. The CDR3 region is CASSLDRVETEAFF. Written as DNA, the CDR3 is TGTGCCAGCAGCTTAGACAGGGTTGAAACTGAAGCTTTCTTT.

The gene calls are TRBV27 and TRBJ1-1, with D hard to call. Germline CDR1 is MNHEY and CDR2 is SMNVEV (reference sequence). The CDR3 has 14 amino acids. With 5 bases removed from V and 0 bases from J, the gap between germline ends came to 10 bases. The CDR3 coding sequence is TGTGCCAGCAGTCCAGACATGATGAACACTGAAGCTTTCTTT. It specifies CASSPDMMNTEAFF.

This sequence joins TRBV2 and TRBJ1-4, with TRBD1 identical over 10 bases. The CDR3 is made up of 14 amino acids. Germline CDR1 and CDR2: SNHLY and FYNNEI. J gave up 6 bases and V 6 bases, and 4 bases lay outside the gene matches. The chain's CDR3 is CASRKDRGDEKLFF. CDR3 DNA sequence: TGTGCCAGCAGAAAGGACAGGGGGGATGAAAAACTGTTTTTT.

The chain combines TRBV5-1 with TRBJ2-3; D not certain. V was pared by 2 bases and J by 6 bases, with 19 bases between. The CDR3 is 16 amino acids. Germline CDR1 is SGHRS and CDR2 is YFSETQ. The DNA of the CDR3 is TGCGCCAGCAGCTTTAATCCCCATTATGGCTCGGATACGCAGTATTTT. Residues: CASSFNPHYGSDTQYF.

The chain couples TRBV27 to TRBJ1-6, with D possibly being TRBD1 (5 bases). Trimming pared 5 bases from V and 8 bases from J, leaving 19 bases between. The germline gives CDR1 MNHEY, CDR2 SMNVEV (reference sequence). There are 16 residues in the CDR3. The CDR3 here is CASSASPGGSYSPLHF. CDR3 sequence (DNA): TGTGCCAGCAGTGCCTCCCCCGGGGGGTCATATTCACCCCTCCACTTT.

The chain has TRBV18 and TRBJ2-7, with unresolved D. There are 12 residues in the CDR3. Germline V gene sequence: CDR1 KGHSH, CDR2 LQKENI. Trimming pared 3 bases from V and 3 bases from J, leaving 6 bases between. The chain's CDR3 is CASSPESYEQYF. CDR3 in DNA: TGTGCCAGCTCACCGGAGAGCTACGAGCAGTACTTC.

This clone has a handful of counts. This chain connects TRBV19 to TRBJ1-2, with D perhaps TRBD1 (6 bases). The V gene's germline CDR1 is LNHDA and CDR2 SQIVND (reference sequence). With 5 bases removed from V and 4 bases from J, the gap between germline ends came to 29 bases. There are 19 residues in the CDR3. CDR3 bases: TGTGCCAGTAGTTCTCGTGCAGGGGACGGTCAAACGGAATTCTATGGCTACACCTTC. Amino acids: CASSSRAGDGQTEFYGYTF.

The J gene is TRBJ1-6, the V gene TRBV5-1; D may be TRBD1 (6 bases). Per the germline V gene, CDR1 is SGHRS and CDR2 is YFSETQ. CDR3 length: 15 residues. Trimming took off 4 bases at V and 10 bases at J, with 18 bases between the two ends. CDR3 coding DNA: TGCGCCAGCAGCGAGATGACAGGCCGGGGCTCACCCCTCCACTTT. It codes for CASSEMTGRGSPLHF.

V and J are TRBV11-2 and TRBJ2-7, with 7 bases matching TRBD1. Trimming at V came to 1 base and at J to 6 bases, leaving 3 bases not matched to a gene. CDR3 size: 13 residues. Germline V gives CDR1 SGHAT, CDR2 FQNNGV. The CDR3 spells CASSLVRGPEQYF. Here the CDR3 DNA reads TGTGCCAGCAGCTTAGTAAGGGGGCCCGAGCAGTACTTC.

The chain uses TRBV5-6 and TRBJ1-6; D may be TRBD1 (6 bases). V lost 6 bases and J lost 9, with 13 bases in between. The CDR3 is 13 residues long. Germline assignment: CDR1 SGHDT and CDR2 YYEEEE. The CDR3 DNA reads TGTGCCAGCACGACAGGTTTGCGTTCACCCCTCCACTTT. Amino acid sequence: CASTTGLRSPLHF.

The chain recombines TRBV19 with TRBJ1-5; TRBD1 matches 8 bases. The V segment lost 8 bases and the J segment 2 bases; nucleotides outside the gene matches: 2. CDR3 length equals 13 residues. CDR1 is LNHDA, CDR2 SQIVND, per germline (reference sequence). This CDR3 is CASSDRGNQPQHF. The CDR3 DNA follows: TGTGCCAGTTCGGACAGGGGCAATCAGCCCCAGCATTTT.

This chain links TRBV5-6 with TRBJ2-6; weak D call: TRBD2 (5 bases). Germline assignment: CDR1 SGHDT and CDR2 YYEEEE. V was clipped by 3 bases and J by 0 bases, with 13 bases between them. The CDR3 extends over 17 amino acids. CDR3 sequence (DNA): TGTGCCAGCAGCTACGTCGGGGAACACTCTGGGGCCAACGTCCTGACTTTC. Translation gives CASSYVGEHSGANVLTF.

The V call is TRBV9, the J call TRBJ1-1; maybe TRBD1 (5 bases). The CDR3 has 14 amino acids. Trimming took 6 bases from V and 0 from J, leaving 12 bases between them. The germline gives CDR1 SGDLS, CDR2 YYNGEE. For the CDR3, the DNA is TGTGCCAGCACGCTGACGGACATGAACACTGAAGCTTTCTTT. As protein: CASTLTDMNTEAFF. Supplemented by reference TRBV9 and TRBJ1-1, the full variable domain reads DSGVTQTPKHLITATGQRVTLRCSPRSGDLSVYWYQQSLDQGLQFLIQYYNGEERAKGNILERFSAQQFPDLHSELNLSSLELGDSALYFCASTLTDMNTEAFFGQGTRLTVV.

The V gene is TRBV11-2, the J gene TRBJ2-1; 10 bases align to TRBD2. The ends lost 2 bases at V and 5 bases at J; junction bases unmatched: 9. The germline V gene encodes CDR1 SGHAT and CDR2 FQNNGV. CDR3 size: 17 residues. CDR3 residues: CASSLHTGLAGDNEQFF. The DNA of the CDR3 is TGTGCCAGCAGCTTACACACTGGGCTAGCGGGGGACAATGAGCAGTTCTTC.

The chain recombines TRBV4-1 with TRBJ1-3; D ambiguous. The germline V and J ends were trimmed by 1 base and 1 base, with 8 bases remaining between them. CDR1 is MGHRA, CDR2 YSYEKL, per germline. The CDR3 extends over 15 amino acids. The CDR3 region is CASSQAGLSGNTIYF. CDR3 DNA: TGCGCCAGCAGCCAAGCTGGACTATCTGGAAACACCATATATTTT.

J is TRBJ1-4 and V is TRBV5-1; the match to TRBD1 covers 8 bases. From germline, CDR1 is SGHRS and CDR2 YFSETQ. The CDR3 is made up of 17 amino acids. Trimming removed 4 bases from V and 7 bases from J; junction bases left unmatched: 15. CDR3 bases: TGCGCCAGCAGCGTTCAACCGCAGGGGGCGAAGAGTGAAAAACTGTTTTTT. Residues: CASSVQPQGAKSEKLFF.